The 8 T cell receptor beta chains below were found in one sample sequenced in a study of blood T cell repertoires in COVID-19. Assay used: immunoSEQ multiplex PCR; TCRdb lists only in-frame clones, some missing. The table shows about 100,000 clones, with about 89% occurring only once. The sample comprised peripheral blood. These receptors originate from a man aged 50-59 years with acute or convalescent COVID-19.

CDR3 in DNA: TGTGCCAGCAGTGAAGGAGGGCTCTCCGAGCAGTACTTC. Its translation: CASSEGGLSEQYF. The chain employs TRBV2 and TRBJ2-7; possibly TRBD2 for D (5 bases). The germline CDR1 and CDR2 sequences are SNHLY and FYNNEI. V was cut by 1 base and J by 6 bases, with 10 bases left in between. This CDR3 contains 13 residues.

This chain connects TRBV29-1 to TRBJ2-1, with D tentatively TRBD1 (6 bases). The germline V gene encodes CDR1 SQVTM and CDR2 ANQGSEA. V was shortened by 8 bases and J by 8 bases, with 16 bases between the two germline ends. The CDR3 length is 12 residues. This CDR3 reads CSKITGMDEQFF. DNA of the CDR3: TGCAGCAAAATCACAGGGATGGATGAGCAGTTCTTC.

The chain employs TRBV2 and TRBJ2-1; D is uncertain. V was pared by 5 bases and J by 0 bases, with 14 bases between. The CDR3 covers 16 residues. Per germline, CDR1 SNHLY and CDR2 FYNNEI. The CDR3 sequence is CASSTKPHSSYNEQFF. The CDR3 DNA reads TGTGCCAGCAGTACTAAACCCCATAGCTCCTACAATGAGCAGTTCTTC.

This chain connects TRBV19 to TRBJ1-2; TRBD1 aligns across 7 bases. V dropped 10 bases and J dropped 8; count of bases not matched to a gene: 10. CDR3 length: 12 residues. Germline CDR1 LNHDA, CDR2 SQIVND (reference sequence). Here the CDR3 DNA reads TGTGCCATCTCGCGACAGGGATGGGGCTACACCTTC. Amino acids: CAISRQGWGYTF. Full variable domain (remainder filled in from reference TRBV19 and TRBJ1-2): DGGITQSPKYLFRKEGQNVTLSCEQNLNHDAMYWYRQDPGQGLRLIYYSQIVNDFQKGDIAEGYSVSREKKESFPLTVTSAQKNPTAFYLCAISRQGWGYTFGSGTRLTVV.

The chain employs TRBV2 and TRBJ1-2, with D possibly being TRBD1 (6 bases). V shed 4 bases and J shed 5 bases, with 17 bases lying between them. Germline V gene lookup returns CDR1 SNHLY and CDR2 FYNNEI. CDR3 size: 15 residues. The CDR3 DNA is TGTGCCAGCAGTGCCTCCGGGACATCCACATATGGCTACACCTTC. Encoded protein: CASSASGTSTYGYTF.

In its sample, this clone was seen once. This chain links TRBV28 with TRBJ2-1; 8 nucleotides agree with TRBD2. From germline, CDR1 is MDHEN and CDR2 SYDVKM. This CDR3 contains 13 residues. The V segment lost 6 bases and the J segment 10 bases; nucleotides outside the gene matches: 8. The CDR3 DNA reads as TGTGCCAGCAGGTTCCAAGGCGGGAGGGAGCAGTTCTTC. Its translation: CASRFQGGREQFF.

The chain couples TRBV7-2 to TRBJ2-7, with D maybe TRBD2 (6 bases). Germline V gene data show CDR1 as SGHTA and CDR2 as FQGNSA. V lost 5 bases to trimming and J lost 5 bases, with 16 bases between them. This CDR3 has 14 residues. In DNA, the CDR3 is TGTGCCAGCAGCCTACACGGGAGAGGCGACGAGCAGTACTTC. This gives the protein CASSLHGRGDEQYF.

This sequence joins TRBV23-1 and TRBJ2-5; weak D call: TRBD2 (5 bases). TRBV23-1 is designated an ORF whose function remains uncertain. The CDR3 contains 15 residues. Trimming pared 6 bases from V and 1 base from J, leaving 15 bases between. The CDR3 bases are TGCGCCAGCAGCTCCAGAGGGCACCCCCAAGAGACCCAGTACTTC. It codes for CASSSRGHPQETQYF.